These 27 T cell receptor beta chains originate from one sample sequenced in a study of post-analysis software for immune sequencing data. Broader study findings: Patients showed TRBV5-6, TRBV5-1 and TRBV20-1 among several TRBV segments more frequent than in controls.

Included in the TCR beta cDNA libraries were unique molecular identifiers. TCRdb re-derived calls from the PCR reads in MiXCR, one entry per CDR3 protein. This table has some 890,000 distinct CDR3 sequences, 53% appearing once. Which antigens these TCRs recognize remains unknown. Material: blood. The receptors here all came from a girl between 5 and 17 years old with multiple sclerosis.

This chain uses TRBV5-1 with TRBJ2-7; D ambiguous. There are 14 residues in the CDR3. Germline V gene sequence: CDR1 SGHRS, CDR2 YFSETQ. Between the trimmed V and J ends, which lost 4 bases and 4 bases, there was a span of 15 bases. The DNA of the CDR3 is TGCGCCAGCAGCAGGGATGGGCCAGATTACGAGCAGTACTTC. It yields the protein CASSRDGPDYEQYF.

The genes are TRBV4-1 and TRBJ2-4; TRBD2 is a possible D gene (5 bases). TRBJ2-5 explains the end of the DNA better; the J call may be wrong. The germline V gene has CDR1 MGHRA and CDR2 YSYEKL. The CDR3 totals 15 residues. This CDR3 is CASSPWGALGETQYF. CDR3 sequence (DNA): TGCGCCAGCAGCCCCTGGGGAGCGTTGGGGGAGACCCAGTACTTC.

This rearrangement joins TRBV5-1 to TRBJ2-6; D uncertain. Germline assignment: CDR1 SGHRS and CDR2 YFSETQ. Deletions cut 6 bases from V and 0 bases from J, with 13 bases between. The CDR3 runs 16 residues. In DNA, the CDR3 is TGCGCCAGCAAGCTACGGCTTACCTCTGGGGCCAACGTCCTGACTTTC. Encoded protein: CASKLRLTSGANVLTF. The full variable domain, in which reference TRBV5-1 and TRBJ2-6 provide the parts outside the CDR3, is KAGVTQTPRYLIKTRGQQVTLSCSPISGHRSVSWYQQTPGQGLQFLFEYFSETQRNKGNFPGRFSGRQFSNSRSEMNVSTLELGDSALYLCASKLRLTSGANVLTFGAGSRLTVL.

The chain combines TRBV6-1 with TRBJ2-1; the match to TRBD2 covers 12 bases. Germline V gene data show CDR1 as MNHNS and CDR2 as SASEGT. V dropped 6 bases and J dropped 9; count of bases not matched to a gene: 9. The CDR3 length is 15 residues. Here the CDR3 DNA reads TGTGCCAGCAGCCCGACTAGCGGGAGAGGCAGTGAGCAGTTCTTC. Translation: CASSPTSGRGSEQFF.

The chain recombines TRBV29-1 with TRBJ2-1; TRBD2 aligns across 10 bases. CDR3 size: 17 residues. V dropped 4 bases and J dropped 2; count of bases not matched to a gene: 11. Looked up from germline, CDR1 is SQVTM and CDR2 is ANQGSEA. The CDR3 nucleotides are TGCAGCGTTGGAGGAAGTAGCGGGGGGTTTCCCTACAATGAGCAGTTCTTC. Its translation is CSVGGSSGGFPYNEQFF.

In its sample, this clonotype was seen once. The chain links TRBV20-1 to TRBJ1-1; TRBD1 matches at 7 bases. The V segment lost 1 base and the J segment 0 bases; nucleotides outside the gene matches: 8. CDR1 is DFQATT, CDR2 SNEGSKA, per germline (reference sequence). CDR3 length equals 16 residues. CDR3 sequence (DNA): TGCAGTGCTAGAGCGCCACCGACAGGGATGAACACTGAAGCTTTCTTT. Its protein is CSARAPPTGMNTEAFF.

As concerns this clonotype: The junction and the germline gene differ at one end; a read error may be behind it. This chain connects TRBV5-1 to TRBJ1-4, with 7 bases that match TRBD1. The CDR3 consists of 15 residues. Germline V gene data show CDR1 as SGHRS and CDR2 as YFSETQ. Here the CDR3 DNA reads TGCGCCAGCAGCTTGGCGGGGACAGACGGACAAAAACGGTTTTTT. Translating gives CASSLAGTDGQKRFF.

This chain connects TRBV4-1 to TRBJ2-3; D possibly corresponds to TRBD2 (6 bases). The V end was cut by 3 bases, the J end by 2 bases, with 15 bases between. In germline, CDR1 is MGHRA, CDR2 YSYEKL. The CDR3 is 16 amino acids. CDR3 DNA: TGCGCCAGCAGCCAGAGACCGGGACTGAACACAGATACGCAGTATTTT. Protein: CASSQRPGLNTDTQYF.

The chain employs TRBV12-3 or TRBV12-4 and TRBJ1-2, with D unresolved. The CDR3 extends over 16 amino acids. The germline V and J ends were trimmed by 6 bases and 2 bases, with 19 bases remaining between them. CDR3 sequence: CASSRGSHRGNYGYTF. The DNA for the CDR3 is TGTGCCAGCAGCCGGGGTAGCCACCGAGGGAACTATGGCTACACCTTC.

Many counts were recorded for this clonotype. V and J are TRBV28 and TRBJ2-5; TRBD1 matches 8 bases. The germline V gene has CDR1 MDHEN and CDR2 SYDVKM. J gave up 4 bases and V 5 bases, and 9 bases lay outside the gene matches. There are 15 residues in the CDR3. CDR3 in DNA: TGTGCCAGCAGTCTCCCGACAGGGGTTGTAGAGACCCAGTACTTC. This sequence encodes CASSLPTGVVETQYF.

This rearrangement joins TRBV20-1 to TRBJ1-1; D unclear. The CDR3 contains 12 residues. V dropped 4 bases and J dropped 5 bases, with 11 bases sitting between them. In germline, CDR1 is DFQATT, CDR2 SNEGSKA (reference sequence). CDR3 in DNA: TGCAGTGCTACTCACAGTGGGACTGAAGCTTTCTTT. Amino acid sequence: CSATHSGTEAFF.

CDR3 loop: CSALLAGSRETQYF. The DNA for the CDR3 is TGCAGTGCCCTACTAGCGGGAAGCCGGGAGACCCAGTACTTC. The genes are TRBV20-1 and TRBJ2-7, with 10 bases matching TRBD2. The J call may be wrong; the DNA end is better matched by TRBJ2-5. Germline assignment: CDR1 DFQATT and CDR2 SNEGSKA (reference sequence). This CDR3 region has 14 residues.

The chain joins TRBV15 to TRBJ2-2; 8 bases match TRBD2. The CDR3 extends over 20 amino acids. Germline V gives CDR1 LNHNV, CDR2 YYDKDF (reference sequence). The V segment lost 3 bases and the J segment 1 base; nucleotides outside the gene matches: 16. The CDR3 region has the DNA TGTGCCACCAGCAGTTACAAGCCCACCGGGACTAGGATGAACACCGGGGAGCTGTTTTTT. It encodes CATSSYKPTGTRMNTGELFF.

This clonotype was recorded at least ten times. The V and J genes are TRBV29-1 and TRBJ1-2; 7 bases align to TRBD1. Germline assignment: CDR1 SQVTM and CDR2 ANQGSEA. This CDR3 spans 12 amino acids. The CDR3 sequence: CRHQGGIAGYTF. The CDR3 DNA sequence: TGCAGACATCAGGGGGGGATTGCTGGCTACACCTTC.

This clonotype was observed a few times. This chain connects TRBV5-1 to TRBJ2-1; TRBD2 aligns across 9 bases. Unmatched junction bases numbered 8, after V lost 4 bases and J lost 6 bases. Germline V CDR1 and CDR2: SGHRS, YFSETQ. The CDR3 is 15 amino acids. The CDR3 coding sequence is TGCGCCAGCAGCCGGGTCGGTAGCGGGGGCAATGAGCAGTTCTTC. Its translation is CASSRVGSGGNEQFF.

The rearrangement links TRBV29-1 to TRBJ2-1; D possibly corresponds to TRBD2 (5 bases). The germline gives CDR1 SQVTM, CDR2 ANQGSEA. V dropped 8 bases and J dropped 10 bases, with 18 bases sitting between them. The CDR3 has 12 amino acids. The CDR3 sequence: CSSGVGRWEQFF. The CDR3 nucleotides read TGCAGCTCCGGGGTGGGTCGATGGGAGCAGTTCTTC.

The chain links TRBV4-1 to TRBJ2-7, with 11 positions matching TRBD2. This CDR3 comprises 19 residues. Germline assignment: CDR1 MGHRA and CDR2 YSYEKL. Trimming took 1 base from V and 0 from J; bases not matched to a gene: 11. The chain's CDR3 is CASSQVASGGLVSSYEQYF. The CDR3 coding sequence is TGCGCCAGCAGCCAAGTTGCTAGCGGGGGGCTCGTCAGCTCCTACGAGCAGTACTTC.

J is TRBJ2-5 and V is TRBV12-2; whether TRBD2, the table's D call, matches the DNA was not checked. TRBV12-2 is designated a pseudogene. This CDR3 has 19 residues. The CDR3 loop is CASRCRGLSGRPQQETQYF. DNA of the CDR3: TGTGCAAGTCGCTGCCGGGGGCTAAGCGGGAGGCCCCAACAAGAGACCCAGTACTTC.

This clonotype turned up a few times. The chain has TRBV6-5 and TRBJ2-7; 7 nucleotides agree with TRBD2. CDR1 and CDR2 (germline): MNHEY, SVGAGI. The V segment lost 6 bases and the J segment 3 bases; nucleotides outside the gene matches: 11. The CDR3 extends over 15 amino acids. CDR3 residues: CASSSAWGGSYEQYF. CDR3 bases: TGTGCCAGCAGCTCCGCGTGGGGAGGGAGCTACGAGCAGTACTTC.

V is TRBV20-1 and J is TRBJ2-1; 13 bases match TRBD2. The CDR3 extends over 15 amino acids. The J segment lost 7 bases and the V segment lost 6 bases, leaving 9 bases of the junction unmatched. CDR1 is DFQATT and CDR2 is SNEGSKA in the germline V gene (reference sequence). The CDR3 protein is CSALTLAGGANEQFF. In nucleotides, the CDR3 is TGCAGTGCCCTAACACTAGCGGGAGGGGCTAATGAGCAGTTCTTC.

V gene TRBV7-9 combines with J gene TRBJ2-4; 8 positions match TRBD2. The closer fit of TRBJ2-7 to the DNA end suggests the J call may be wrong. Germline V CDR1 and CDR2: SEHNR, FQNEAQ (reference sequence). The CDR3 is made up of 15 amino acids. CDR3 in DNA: TGTGCCAGCAGCTTATCACTAGCGGTGGCCTACGAGCAGTACTTC. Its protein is CASSLSLAVAYEQYF.

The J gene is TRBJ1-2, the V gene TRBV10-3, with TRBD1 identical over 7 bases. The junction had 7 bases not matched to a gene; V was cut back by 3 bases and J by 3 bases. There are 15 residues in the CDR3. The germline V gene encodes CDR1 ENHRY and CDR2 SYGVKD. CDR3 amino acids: CAISDDRAGDYGYTF. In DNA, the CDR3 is TGTGCCATCAGTGACGACAGGGCGGGGGACTATGGCTACACCTTC.

The CDR3 loop reads CSVETSGRAQETQYF. The DNA for the CDR3 is TGCAGCGTTGAGACTAGCGGGAGGGCCCAAGAGACCCAGTACTTC. The V and J genes are TRBV29-1 and TRBJ2-5; TRBD2 aligns across 14 bases. The length of the CDR3 is 15 residues. V shed 3 bases, J shed 1 base, and the junction held 1 base outside the gene matches. The germline V gene encodes CDR1 SQVTM and CDR2 ANQGSEA.

DNA for the CDR3: TGTGCCAGCAGTTACCTGCTAAGGGGGGGAACCCAGTACTTC. Its protein product is CASSYLLRGGTQYF. This chain joins TRBV6-5 and TRBJ2-5, with D possibly matching TRBD2 (7 bases). The CDR3 is 14 amino acids. Germline V gives CDR1 MNHEY, CDR2 SVGAGI. The V end lost 2 bases, the J end lost 8 bases, and 15 bases lay between the germline ends.

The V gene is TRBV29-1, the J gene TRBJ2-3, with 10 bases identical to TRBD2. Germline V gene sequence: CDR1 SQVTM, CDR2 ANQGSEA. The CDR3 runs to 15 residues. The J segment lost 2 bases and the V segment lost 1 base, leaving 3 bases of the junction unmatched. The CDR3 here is CSVEGLAGFTDTQYF. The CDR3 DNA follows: TGCAGCGTTGAAGGACTAGCGGGTTTCACAGATACGCAGTATTTT.

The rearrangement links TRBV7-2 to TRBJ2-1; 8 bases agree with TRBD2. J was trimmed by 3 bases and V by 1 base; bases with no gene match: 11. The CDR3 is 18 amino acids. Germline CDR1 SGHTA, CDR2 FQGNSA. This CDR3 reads CASSLERLTSVNYNEQFF. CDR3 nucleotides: TGTGCCAGCAGCTTAGAGAGGTTGACTAGCGTAAACTACAATGAGCAGTTCTTC.

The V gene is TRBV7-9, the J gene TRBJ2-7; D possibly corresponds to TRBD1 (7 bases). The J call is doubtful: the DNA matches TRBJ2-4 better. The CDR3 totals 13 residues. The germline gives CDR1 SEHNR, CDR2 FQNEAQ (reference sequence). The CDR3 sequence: CASSSRGADIQYF. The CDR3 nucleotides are TGTGCCAGCAGCTCCAGGGGGGCAGACATTCAGTACTTC.